The rows below give T cell receptor beta chains drawn from one sample of a study of OX40 agonist ivuxolimab in advanced cancers. Repertoires were generated with immunoSEQ multiplex PCR, while TCRdb's copy carries only in-frame clones and drops some. Of 70,000 to 90,000 clones detected, about 90% appear once; the ten largest clones hold 8.4%. Sample: CD4+ or CD8+ T cells sorted from blood, taken in a trial of the OX40 agonist ivuxolimab. The receptors originated from an adult with an advanced solid tumor such as melanoma, head and neck, liver or kidney cancer. Both conserved end residues are trimmed from each CDR3. The order of the fields is V gene, J gene, CDR3 protein.

TRBV5-6,TRBJ1-2,ASSAYYGYT
TRBV10-3,TRBJ2-1,AITDQENNNEQF
TRBV5-8,TRBJ2-7,ASSLFQGTHEQY
TRBV10-3,TRBJ1-2,AISEIGQGEDGYT
TRBV2,TRBJ1-5,ASDGGQVNQPQH
TRBV19,TRBJ2-1,ASSISGRAYGSYNEQF
TRBV2,TRBJ2-1,ASTAGGIYNEQF
TRBV28,TRBJ1-2,ASSSDWGSRGYT
TRBV5-6,TRBJ1-1,ASSFSGDFEAF
TRBV5-1,TRBJ2-1,ASSFYPWTSGSNEQF
TRBV30,TRBJ1-1,AWSAHSNTEAF
TRBV30,TRBJ2-2,AWERRRGELF
TRBV10-2,TRBJ2-2,ASSEDWGFLTGELF
TRBV9,TRBJ1-4,ASSRLGATNEKLF
TRBV19,TRBJ1-1,ATVGENTEAF
TRBV6-5,TRBJ1-3,APSGEAGNTIY
TRBV4-3,TRBJ1-2,ASSQGLGAVGYT
TRBV6-5,TRBJ1-6,ASSYFGQGGSPLH
TRBV27,TRBJ1-2,ASSSRLPYGYT
TRBV9,TRBJ1-1,ASSSQNTEAF
TRBV28,TRBJ1-4,ASRTARGGTNEKLF
TRBV28,TRBJ1-2,ASSFWGQGLLFGYT
TRBV4-2,TRBJ1-2,ASSLKGGRGDYGYT
TRBV4-3,TRBJ1-6,ASSQGPSGQSYNSPLH
TRBV5-4,TRBJ2-3,ASSWDTAGDTQY
TRBV6-5,TRBJ1-1,ASLPTGEYTEAF
TRBV4-1,TRBJ2-1,ASSPNYNEQF
TRBV20-1,TRBJ1-1,SASGGPEAF
TRBV11-1,TRBJ2-1,ASSTWTGKDEQF
TRBV4-3,TRBJ1-6,ASSQAPPGSGGSPLH
TRBV10-3,TRBJ1-5,AISEGTGPSNQPQH
TRBV28,TRBJ1-2,ASYRSYGYT
TRBV27,TRBJ2-1,ASSLGLADNEQF
TRBV7-3,TRBJ2-3,ASSLGVFRSDTQY
TRBV4-3,TRBJ1-2,ASSLVRGGDYGYT
TRBV11-2,TRBJ1-3,ASSLVLHRESGNTIY
TRBV11-3,TRBJ2-1,ASSTMGDEQF
TRBV5-4,TRBJ2-3,ATGLVADTQY
TRBV6-5,TRBJ2-1,ASSYSGDGPYNEQF
TRBV30,TRBJ1-3,AWSNQIYSGNTIY
TRBV30,TRBJ1-2,AWSVFWDGYT
TRBV28,TRBJ2-3,ASSLAPADTQY
TRBV4-3,TRBJ1-2,ASSQDPDGKSNYT
TRBV6-7,TRBJ1-6,ASSKGQLSSYNSPLH
TRBV7-9,TRBJ2-1,ASSLLLAGVGEQF
TRBV28,TRBJ1-5,ALGGNQPQH
TRBV10-3,TRBJ2-7,AISESTYEQY
TRBV19,TRBJ1-2,ASSTNRQGRRNEDGYT
TRBV19,TRBJ2-1,ASTGYHEQF
TRBV6-4,TRBJ1-5,ASSDHRDSNQPQH
TRBV30,TRBJ2-7,AWSARAGSYEQY
TRBV11-2,TRBJ2-1,ASSLGTGNEQF
TRBV25-1,TRBJ1-4,ASSDLPTGPTNEKLF
TRBV6-5,TRBJ1-1,ASSYLGQGMNTEAF
TRBV9,TRBJ2-3,ASSVGGGDTQY